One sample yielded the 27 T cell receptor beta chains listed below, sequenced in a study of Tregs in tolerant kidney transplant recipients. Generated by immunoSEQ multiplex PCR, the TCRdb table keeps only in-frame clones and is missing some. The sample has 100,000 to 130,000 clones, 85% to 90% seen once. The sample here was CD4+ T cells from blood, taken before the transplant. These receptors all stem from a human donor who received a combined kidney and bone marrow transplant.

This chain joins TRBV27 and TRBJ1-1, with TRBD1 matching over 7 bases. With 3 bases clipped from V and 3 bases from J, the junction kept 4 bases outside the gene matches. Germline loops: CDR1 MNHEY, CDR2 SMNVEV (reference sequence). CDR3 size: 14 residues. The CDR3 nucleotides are TGTGCCAGCAGTTTTTATCAGGGGGACACTGAAGCTTTCTTT. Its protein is CASSFYQGDTEAFF.

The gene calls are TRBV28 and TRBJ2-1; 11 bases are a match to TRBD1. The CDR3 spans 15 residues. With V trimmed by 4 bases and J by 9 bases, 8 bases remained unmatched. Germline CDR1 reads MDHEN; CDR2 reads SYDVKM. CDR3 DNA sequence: TGTGCCAGCAGTTCTTCCGGGACAGGGGGTTTTGAGCAGTTCTTC. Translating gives CASSSSGTGGFEQFF.

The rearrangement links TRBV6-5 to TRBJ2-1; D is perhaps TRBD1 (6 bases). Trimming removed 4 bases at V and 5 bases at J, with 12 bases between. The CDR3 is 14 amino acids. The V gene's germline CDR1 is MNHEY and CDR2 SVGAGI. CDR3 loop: CASSSQGNNNEQFF. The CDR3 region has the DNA TGTGCCAGCAGTTCACAGGGTAACAACAATGAGCAGTTCTTC.

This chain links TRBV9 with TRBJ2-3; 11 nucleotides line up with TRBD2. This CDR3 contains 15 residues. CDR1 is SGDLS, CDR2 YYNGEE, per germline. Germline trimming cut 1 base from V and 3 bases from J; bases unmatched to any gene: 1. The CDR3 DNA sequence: TGTGCCAGCAGCGTAACTAGCGGGGGTACAGATACGCAGTATTTT. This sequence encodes CASSVTSGGTDTQYF.

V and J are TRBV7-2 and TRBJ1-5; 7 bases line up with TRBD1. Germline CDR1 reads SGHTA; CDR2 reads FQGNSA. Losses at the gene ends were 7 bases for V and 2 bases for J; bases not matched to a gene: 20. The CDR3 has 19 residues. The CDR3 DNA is TGTGCCAGCAACCATGGGTGGCAGGGGGGCTATATGCGCAATCAGCCCCAGCATTTT. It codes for CASNHGWQGGYMRNQPQHF.

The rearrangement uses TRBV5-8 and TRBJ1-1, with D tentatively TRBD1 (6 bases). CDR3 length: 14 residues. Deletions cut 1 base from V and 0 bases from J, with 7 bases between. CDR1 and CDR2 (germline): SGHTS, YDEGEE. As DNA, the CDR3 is TGTGCCAGCAGCTTGAGGGGGATGAACACTGAAGCTTTCTTT. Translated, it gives CASSLRGMNTEAFF. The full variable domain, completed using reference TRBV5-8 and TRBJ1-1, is EAGVTQSPTHLIKTRGQQATLRCSPISGHTSVYWYQQALGLGLQFLLWYDEGEERNRGNFPPRFSGRQFPNYSSELNVNALELEDSALYLCASSLRGMNTEAFFGQGTRLTVV.

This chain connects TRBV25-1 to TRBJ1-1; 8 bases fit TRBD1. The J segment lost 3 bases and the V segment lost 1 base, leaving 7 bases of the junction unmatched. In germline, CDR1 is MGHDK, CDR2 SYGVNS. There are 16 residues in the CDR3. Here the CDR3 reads CASSEFTGGGYTEAFF. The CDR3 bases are TGTGCCAGCAGTGAATTTACAGGGGGTGGGTACACTGAAGCTTTCTTT. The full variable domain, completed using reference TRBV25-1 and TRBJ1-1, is EADIYQTPRYLVIGTGKKITLECSQTMGHDKMYWYQQDPGMELHLIHYSYGVNSTEKGDLSSESTVSRIRTEHFPLTLESARPSHTSQYLCASSEFTGGGYTEAFFGQGTRLTVV.

CDR3 in DNA: TGTGCCAGCAAGGAGCGGGGGGATACGCAGTATTTT. Protein sequence: CASKERGDTQYF. The chain has TRBV27 and TRBJ2-3, with TRBD2 matching 8 bases. In germline, CDR1 is MNHEY, CDR2 SMNVEV (reference sequence). The CDR3 loop spans 12 amino acids. The V gene end was trimmed by 7 bases and the J gene end by 6 bases; junction bases not matched to a gene: 3.

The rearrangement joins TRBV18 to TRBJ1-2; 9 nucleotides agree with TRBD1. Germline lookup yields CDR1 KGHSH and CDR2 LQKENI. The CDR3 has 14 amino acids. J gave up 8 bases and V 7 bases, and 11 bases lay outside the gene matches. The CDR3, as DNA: TGTGCCAGCTTCACCACCGGGACAGGGTTAGGCTACACCTTC. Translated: CASFTTGTGLGYTF.

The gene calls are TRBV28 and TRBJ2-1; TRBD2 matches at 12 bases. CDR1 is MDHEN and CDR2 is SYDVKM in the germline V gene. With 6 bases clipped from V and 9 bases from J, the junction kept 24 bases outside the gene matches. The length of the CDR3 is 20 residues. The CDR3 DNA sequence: TGTGCCAGCAGCGAGAACCCATTGTTCCTACTAGCGGGAGGTGTGGGTGAGCAGTTCTTC. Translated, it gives CASSENPLFLLAGGVGEQFF.

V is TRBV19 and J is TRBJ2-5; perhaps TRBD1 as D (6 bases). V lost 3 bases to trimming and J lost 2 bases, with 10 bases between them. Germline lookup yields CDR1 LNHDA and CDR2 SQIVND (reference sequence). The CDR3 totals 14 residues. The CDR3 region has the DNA TGTGCCAGTAGTATCAGGGGTGGGCAAGAGACCCAGTACTTC. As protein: CASSIRGGQETQYF.

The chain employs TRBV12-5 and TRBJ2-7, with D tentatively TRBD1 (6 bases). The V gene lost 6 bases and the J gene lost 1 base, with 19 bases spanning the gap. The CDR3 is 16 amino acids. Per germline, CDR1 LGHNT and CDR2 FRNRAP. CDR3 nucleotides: TGTGCTAGTGGCACCTTCAGGGGTAAGGTATCCTACGAGCAGTACTTC. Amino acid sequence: CASGTFRGKVSYEQYF.

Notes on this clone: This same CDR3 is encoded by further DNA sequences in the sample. As DNA, the CDR3 is TGCGCCAGCAGCTTGGACCCGGGTACAAATCAGCCCCAGCATTTT. This encodes CASSLDPGTNQPQHF. The chain employs TRBV5-1 and TRBJ1-5; unclear D gene. The germline V gene encodes CDR1 SGHRS and CDR2 YFSETQ. The CDR3 contains 15 residues. Between the trimmed V and J ends, which lost 0 bases and 4 bases, there was a span of 11 bases.

The CDR3 loop is CAISGDRASNYGYTF. CDR3 DNA sequence: TGTGCCATCAGCGGAGACAGGGCATCTAACTATGGCTACACCTTC. The V gene is TRBV10-3, the J gene TRBJ1-2; 7 bases line up with TRBD1. The CDR3 is 15 amino acids. Germline CDR1 is ENHRY and CDR2 is SYGVKD. Trimming at V came to 6 bases and at J to 0 bases, leaving 7 bases not matched to a gene.

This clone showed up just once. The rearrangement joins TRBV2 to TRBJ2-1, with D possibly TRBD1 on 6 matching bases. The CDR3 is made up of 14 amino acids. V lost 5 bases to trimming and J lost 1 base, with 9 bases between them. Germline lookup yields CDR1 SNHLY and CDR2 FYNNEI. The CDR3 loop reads CASSQDRSYNEQFF. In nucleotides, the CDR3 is TGTGCCAGCAGTCAAGACAGGTCCTACAATGAGCAGTTCTTC.

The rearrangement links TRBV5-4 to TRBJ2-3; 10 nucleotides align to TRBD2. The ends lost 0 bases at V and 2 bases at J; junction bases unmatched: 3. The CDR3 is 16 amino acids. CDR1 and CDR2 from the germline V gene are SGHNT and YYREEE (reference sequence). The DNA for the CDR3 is TGTGCCAGCAGCTTGGGGACTAGCGGACCCACAGATACGCAGTATTTT. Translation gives CASSLGTSGPTDTQYF.

The chain's CDR3 is CASSLTQGNYGYTF. CDR3 nucleotide sequence: TGTGCCAGCAGCTTGACACAGGGTAACTATGGCTACACCTTC. The gene calls are TRBV7-9 and TRBJ1-2; possibly TRBD1 for D (6 bases). Germline CDR1 SEHNR, CDR2 FQNEAQ (reference sequence). Trimming took 3 bases from V and 1 from J, leaving 9 bases between them. The CDR3 has 14 residues.

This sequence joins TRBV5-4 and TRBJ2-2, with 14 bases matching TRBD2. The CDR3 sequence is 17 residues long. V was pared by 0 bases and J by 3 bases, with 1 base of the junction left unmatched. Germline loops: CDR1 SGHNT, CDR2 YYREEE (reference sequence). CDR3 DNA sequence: TGTGCCAGCAGCTTGGCGGGACTAGCGGGAGACACCGGGGAGCTGTTTTTT. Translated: CASSLAGLAGDTGELFF.

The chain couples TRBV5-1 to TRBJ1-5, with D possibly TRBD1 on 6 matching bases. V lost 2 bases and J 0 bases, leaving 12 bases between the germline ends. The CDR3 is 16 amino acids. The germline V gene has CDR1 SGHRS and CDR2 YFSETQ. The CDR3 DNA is TGCGCCAGCAGCTTTGGTGGACAGTATAGCAATCAGCCCCAGCATTTT. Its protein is CASSFGGQYSNQPQHF.

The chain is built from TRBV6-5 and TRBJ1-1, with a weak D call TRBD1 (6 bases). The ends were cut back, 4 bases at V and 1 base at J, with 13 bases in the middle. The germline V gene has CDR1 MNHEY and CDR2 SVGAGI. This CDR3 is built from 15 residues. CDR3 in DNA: TGTGCCAGCAGTTTCACAGGGTCTCCGAACACTGAAGCTTTCTTT. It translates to CASSFTGSPNTEAFF.

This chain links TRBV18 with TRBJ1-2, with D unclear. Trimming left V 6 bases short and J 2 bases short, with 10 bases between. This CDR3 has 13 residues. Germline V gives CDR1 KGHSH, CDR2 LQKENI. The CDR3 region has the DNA TGTGCCAGCTCGCCTGACGGGAACTATGGCTACACCTTC. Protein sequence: CASSPDGNYGYTF.

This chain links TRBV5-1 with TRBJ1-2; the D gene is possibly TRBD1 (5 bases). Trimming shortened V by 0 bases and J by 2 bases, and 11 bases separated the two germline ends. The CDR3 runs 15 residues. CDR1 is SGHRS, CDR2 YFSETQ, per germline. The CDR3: CASSLAEAGNYGYTF. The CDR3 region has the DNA TGCGCCAGCAGCTTGGCCGAGGCAGGGAACTATGGCTACACCTTC.

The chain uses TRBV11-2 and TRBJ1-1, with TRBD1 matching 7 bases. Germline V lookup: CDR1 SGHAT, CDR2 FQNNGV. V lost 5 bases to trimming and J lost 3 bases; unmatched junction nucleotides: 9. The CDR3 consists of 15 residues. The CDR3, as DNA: TGTGCCAGCAGCCCGCCCGGGACAGCCGACACTGAAGCTTTCTTT. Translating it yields CASSPPGTADTEAFF.

This chain's CDR3 is CASSQAIGTVGEKLFF. Written as DNA, the CDR3 is TGTGCCAGCAGCCAAGCAATAGGGACAGTCGGTGAAAAACTGTTTTTT. This chain uses TRBV4-2 with TRBJ1-4; 7 positions match TRBD1. V lost 1 base, J lost 7 bases, and 9 bases stayed unmatched. The CDR3 extends over 16 amino acids. From germline, CDR1 is LGHNA and CDR2 YNFKEQ.

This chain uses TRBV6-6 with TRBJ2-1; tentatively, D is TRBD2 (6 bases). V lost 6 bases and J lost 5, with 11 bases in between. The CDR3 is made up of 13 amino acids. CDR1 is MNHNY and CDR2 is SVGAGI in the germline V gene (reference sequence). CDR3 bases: TGTGCCAGCAGGGGGACTGTGAACAATGAGCAGTTCTTC. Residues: CASRGTVNNEQFF.

CDR3 region: CASSLRAGVYEQYF. The CDR3 bases are TGTGCCAGCAGTTTACGGGCAGGGGTTTACGAGCAGTACTTC. The chain couples TRBV28 to TRBJ2-7; D may be TRBD1 (6 bases). This CDR3 has 14 residues. Germline CDR1 MDHEN, CDR2 SYDVKM. The V gene lost 2 bases and the J gene lost 4 bases, with 12 bases spanning the gap.

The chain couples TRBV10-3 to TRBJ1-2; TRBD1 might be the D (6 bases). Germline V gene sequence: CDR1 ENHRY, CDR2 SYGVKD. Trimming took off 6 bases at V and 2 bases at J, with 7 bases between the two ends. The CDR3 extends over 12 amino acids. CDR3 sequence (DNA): TGTGCCATCAGCCAGGGGAACTATGGCTACACCTTC. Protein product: CAISQGNYGYTF.